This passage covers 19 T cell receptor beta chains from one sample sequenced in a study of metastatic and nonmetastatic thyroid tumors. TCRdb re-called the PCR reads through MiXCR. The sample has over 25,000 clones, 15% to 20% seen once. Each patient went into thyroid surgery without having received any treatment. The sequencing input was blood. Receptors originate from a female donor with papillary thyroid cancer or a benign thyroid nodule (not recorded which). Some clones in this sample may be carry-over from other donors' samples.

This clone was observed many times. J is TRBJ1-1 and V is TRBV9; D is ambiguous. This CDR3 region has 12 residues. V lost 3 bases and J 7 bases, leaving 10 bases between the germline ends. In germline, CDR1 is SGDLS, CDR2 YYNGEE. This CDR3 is CASSGGGVEAFF. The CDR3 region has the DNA TGTGCCAGCAGCGGAGGAGGAGTTGAAGCTTTCTTT. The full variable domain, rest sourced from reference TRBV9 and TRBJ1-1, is DSGVTQTPKHLITATGQRVTLRCSPRSGDLSVYWYQQSLDQGLQFLIQYYNGEERAKGNILERFSAQQFPDLHSELNLSSLELGDSALYFCASSGGGVEAFFGQGTRLTVV.

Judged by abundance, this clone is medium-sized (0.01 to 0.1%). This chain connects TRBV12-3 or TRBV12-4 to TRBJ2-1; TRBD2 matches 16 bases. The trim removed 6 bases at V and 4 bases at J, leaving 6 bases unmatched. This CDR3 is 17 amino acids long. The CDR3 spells CASRGGTSGRAYNEQFF. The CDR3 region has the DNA TGTGCCAGCAGAGGTGGGACTAGCGGGAGGGCTTACAATGAGCAGTTCTTC.

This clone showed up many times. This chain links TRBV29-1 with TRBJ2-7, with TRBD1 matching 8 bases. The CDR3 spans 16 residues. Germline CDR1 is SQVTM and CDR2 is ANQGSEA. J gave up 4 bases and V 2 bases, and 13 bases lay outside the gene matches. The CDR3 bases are TGCAGCGTTGAAATGTCTTCCCAGGGGGCGAGATACGAGCAGTACTTC. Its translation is CSVEMSSQGARYEQYF.

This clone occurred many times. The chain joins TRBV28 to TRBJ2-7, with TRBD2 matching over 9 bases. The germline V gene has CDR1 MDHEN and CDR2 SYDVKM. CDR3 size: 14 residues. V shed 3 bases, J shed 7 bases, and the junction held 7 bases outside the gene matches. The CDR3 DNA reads TGTGCCAGCAGTTTTATTAGCGGGAGTCGGGAGCAGTACTTC. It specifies CASSFISGSREQYF.

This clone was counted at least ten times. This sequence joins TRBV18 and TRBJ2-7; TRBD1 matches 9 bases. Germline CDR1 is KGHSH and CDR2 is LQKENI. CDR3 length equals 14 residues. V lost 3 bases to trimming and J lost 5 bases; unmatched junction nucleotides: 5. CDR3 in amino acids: CASSPGTGLHEQYF. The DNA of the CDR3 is TGTGCCAGCTCACCTGGGACAGGGTTGCACGAGCAGTACTTC.

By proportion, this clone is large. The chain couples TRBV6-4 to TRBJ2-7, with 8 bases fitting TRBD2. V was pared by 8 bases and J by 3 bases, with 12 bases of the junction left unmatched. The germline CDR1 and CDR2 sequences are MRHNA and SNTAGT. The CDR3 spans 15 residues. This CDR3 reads CASQPPGLGHYEQYF. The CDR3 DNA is TGTGCCAGCCAGCCCCCGGGACTAGGCCACTACGAGCAGTACTTC.

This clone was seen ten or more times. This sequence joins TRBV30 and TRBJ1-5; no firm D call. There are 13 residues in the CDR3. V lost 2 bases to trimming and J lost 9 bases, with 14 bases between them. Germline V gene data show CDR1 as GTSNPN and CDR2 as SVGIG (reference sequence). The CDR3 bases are TGTGCCTGGAGTACCTCGGACCGCGGGCCCCAGCATTTT. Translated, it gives CAWSTSDRGPQHF.

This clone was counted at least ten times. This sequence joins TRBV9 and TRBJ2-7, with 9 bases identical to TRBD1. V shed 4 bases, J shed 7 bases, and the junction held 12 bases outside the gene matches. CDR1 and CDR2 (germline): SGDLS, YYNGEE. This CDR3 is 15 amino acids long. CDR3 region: CASSPSGTGTWEQYF. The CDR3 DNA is TGTGCCAGCAGCCCATCCGGGACAGGGACGTGGGAGCAGTACTTC.

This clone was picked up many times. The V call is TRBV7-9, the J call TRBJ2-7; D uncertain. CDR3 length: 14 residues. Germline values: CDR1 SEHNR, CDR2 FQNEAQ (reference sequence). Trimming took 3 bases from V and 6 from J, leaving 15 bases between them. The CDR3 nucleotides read TGTGCCAGCAGCTTTTTTTCGGACCACGGCGAGCAGTACTTC. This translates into CASSFFSDHGEQYF.

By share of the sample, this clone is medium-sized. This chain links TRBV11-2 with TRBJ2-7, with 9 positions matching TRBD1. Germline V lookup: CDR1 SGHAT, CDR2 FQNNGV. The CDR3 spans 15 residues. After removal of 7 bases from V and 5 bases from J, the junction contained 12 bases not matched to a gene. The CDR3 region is CASTTLGRTGDEQYF. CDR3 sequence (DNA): TGTGCCAGCACCACTTTGGGGAGGACAGGGGACGAGCAGTACTTC.

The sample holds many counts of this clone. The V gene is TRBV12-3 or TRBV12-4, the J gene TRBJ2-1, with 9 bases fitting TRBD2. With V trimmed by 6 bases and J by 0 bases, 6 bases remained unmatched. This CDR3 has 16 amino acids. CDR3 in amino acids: CASSLGTSSSYNEQFF. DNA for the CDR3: TGTGCCAGCAGCCTAGGGACTAGCAGCTCCTACAATGAGCAGTTCTTC.

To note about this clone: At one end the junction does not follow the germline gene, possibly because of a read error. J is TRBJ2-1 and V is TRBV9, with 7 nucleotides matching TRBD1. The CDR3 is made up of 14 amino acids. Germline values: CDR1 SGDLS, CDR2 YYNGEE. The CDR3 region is CASSVGGEGYEQFF. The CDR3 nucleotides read TGTGCCAGTAGCGTAGGGGGCGAAGGGTATGAGCAGTTCTTC.

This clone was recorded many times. The CDR3 is CASSRQGIFYGYTF. The DNA for the CDR3 is TGTGCCAGCAGCAGACAGGGGATATTCTATGGCTACACCTTC. This rearrangement joins TRBV7-9 to TRBJ1-2; 8 bases map to TRBD1. V lost 5 bases and J lost 4; bases outside the gene matches: 6. Germline V lookup: CDR1 SEHNR, CDR2 FQNEAQ (reference sequence). This CDR3 has 14 amino acids.

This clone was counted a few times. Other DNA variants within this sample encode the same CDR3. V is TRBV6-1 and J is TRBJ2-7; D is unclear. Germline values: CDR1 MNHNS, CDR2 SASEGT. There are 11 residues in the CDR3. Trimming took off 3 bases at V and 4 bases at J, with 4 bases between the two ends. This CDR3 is CASSESYEQYF. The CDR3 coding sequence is TGTGCCAGCAGTGAGTCATACGAGCAGTACTTC.

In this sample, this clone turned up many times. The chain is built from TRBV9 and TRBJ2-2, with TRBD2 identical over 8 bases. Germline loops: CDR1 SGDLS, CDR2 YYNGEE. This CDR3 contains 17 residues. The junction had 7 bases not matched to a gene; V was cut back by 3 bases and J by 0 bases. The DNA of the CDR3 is TGTGCCAGCAGCGACCGAAGCGGGAGAGCGAACACCGGGGAGCTGTTTTTT. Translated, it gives CASSDRSGRANTGELFF.

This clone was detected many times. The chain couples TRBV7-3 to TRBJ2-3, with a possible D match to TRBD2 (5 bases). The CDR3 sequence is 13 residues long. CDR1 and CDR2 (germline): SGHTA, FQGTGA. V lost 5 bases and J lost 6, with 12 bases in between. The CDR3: CASSPGNSDTQYF. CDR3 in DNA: TGTGCCAGCAGCCCGGGAAACTCGGATACGCAGTATTTT.

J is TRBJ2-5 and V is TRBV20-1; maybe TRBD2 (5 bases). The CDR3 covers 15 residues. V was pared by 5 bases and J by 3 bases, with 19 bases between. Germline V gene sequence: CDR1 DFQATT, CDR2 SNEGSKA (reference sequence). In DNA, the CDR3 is TGCAGTGCTCCGAGGGATCCGCACCGCGAAGAGACCCAGTACTTC. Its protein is CSAPRDPHREETQYF.

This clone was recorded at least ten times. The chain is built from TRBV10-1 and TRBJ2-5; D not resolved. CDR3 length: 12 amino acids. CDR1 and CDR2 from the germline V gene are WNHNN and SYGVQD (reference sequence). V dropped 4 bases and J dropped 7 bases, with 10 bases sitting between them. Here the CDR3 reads CASSVDQRTQYF. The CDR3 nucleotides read TGCGCCAGCAGTGTAGACCAACGGACCCAGTACTTC.

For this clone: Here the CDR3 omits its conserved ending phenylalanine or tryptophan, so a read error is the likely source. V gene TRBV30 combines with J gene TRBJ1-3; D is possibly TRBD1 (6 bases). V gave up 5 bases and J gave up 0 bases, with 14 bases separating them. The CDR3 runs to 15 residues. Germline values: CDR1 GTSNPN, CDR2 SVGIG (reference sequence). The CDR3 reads CAWCYRVSSGNTIYS. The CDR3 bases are TGTGCCTGGTGTTACAGGGTGAGCTCTGGAAACACCATATATTCT.